The 30 T cell receptor beta chains below were found in one sample sequenced in a study of T cell repertoires in cytomegalovirus infection. For these receptors, no antigen is known. TCRdb used MiXCR to reprocess the reads, holding one entry per CDR3 protein. This sample yields approximately 910,000 distinct CDR3 sequences, of which about a third are seen a single time; around 15% belongs to the top ten. Sequencing used cultured CD8+ T cells from PBMCs, obtained from culture after CMV antigen stimulation. The receptors originated from a human donor in good health (CMV status not recorded). Some clones in this sample may be carry-over from other donors' samples.

This clonotype was found a few times. The chain couples TRBV27 to TRBJ2-2; D ambiguous. The CDR3 length is 12 residues. Germline V lookup: CDR1 MNHEY, CDR2 SMNVEV (reference sequence). With 8 bases removed from V and 1 base from J, the gap between germline ends came to 5 bases. CDR3 in amino acids: CASQENTGELFF. The CDR3 coding sequence is TGTGCCAGCCAGGAGAACACCGGGGAGCTGTTTTTT.

This clonotype has more than one count but fewer than ten. The V and J genes are TRBV7-9 and TRBJ2-7, with 9 bases aligning to TRBD1. Looked up from germline, CDR1 is SEHNR and CDR2 is FQNEAQ (reference sequence). This CDR3 has 17 residues. The junction had 9 bases not matched to a gene; V was cut back by 1 base and J by 2 bases. The CDR3: CASSLVYRQGGTYEQYF. For the CDR3, the DNA is TGTGCCAGCAGCTTAGTTTATCGACAGGGGGGAACCTACGAGCAGTACTTC.

V gene TRBV19 combines with J gene TRBJ2-1; D call uncertain. The ends were cut back, 7 bases at V and 0 bases at J, with 10 bases in the middle. Germline loops: CDR1 LNHDA, CDR2 SQIVND (reference sequence). CDR3 length equals 14 residues. The CDR3 DNA reads TGTGCCAGTACCCTAACGGGCTCCTACAATGAGCAGTTCTTC. Translation: CASTLTGSYNEQFF.

About this clonotype: One base away lies a much larger clone, so this may be a sequencing read error. CDR3 in amino acids: CASSHVTEAFF. CDR3 DNA: TGTGCCAGCAGTCACGTCACTGAAGCTTTCTTT. The V and J genes are TRBV13 and TRBJ1-1; D is unclear. Germline values: CDR1 PRHDT, CDR2 FYEKMQ (reference sequence). V was clipped by 6 bases and J by 4 bases, with 6 bases between them. This CDR3 comprises 11 residues.

This clonotype was detected only a few times. The CDR3 loop is CATSDVGDNQPQHF. CDR3 nucleotides: TGTGCCACCAGCGACGTCGGGGACAATCAGCCCCAGCATTTT. J is TRBJ1-5 and V is TRBV15; no reliable D call. V shed 5 bases and J shed 3 bases, with 11 bases lying between them. Germline V gives CDR1 LNHNV, CDR2 YYDKDF (reference sequence). This CDR3 spans 14 amino acids.

This chain connects TRBV10-3 to TRBJ1-5, with D uncertain. CDR1 ENHRY and CDR2 SYGVKD come from the germline V gene. The CDR3 covers 15 residues. Trimming took off 3 bases at V and 2 bases at J, with 11 bases between the two ends. CDR3 nucleotide sequence: TGTGCCATCAGTGATGTACCCGTTGGCAATCAGCCCCAGCATTTT. It is translated as CAISDVPVGNQPQHF.

This clonotype was picked up a small number of times. The chain combines TRBV12-3 or TRBV12-4 with TRBJ1-2; D unresolved. CDR3 size: 12 residues. Trimming removed 3 bases from V and 6 bases from J, with 8 bases in between. CDR3 nucleotides: TGTGCCAGCAGTTTTGAACTCGATGGCTACACCTTC. Protein: CASSFELDGYTF.

This clonotype occurred many times. The J gene is TRBJ1-1, the V gene TRBV20-1; 7 nucleotides line up with TRBD1. Unmatched junction bases numbered 12, after V lost 1 base and J lost 4 bases. Germline V gene sequence: CDR1 DFQATT, CDR2 SNEGSKA (reference sequence). CDR3 size: 16 residues. CDR3 sequence reads: CSARVRARAGGTEAFF. Written as DNA, the CDR3 is TGCAGTGCTAGAGTCCGGGCAAGGGCAGGGGGCACTGAAGCTTTCTTT.

The chain employs TRBV4-1 and TRBJ1-5; tentative D call: TRBD1 (5 bases). The germline V gene has CDR1 MGHRA and CDR2 YSYEKL. The CDR3 spans 14 residues. Trimming stripped 2 bases from V and 3 bases from J, with 8 bases between. CDR3 amino acids: CASSQYGTNQPQHF. The CDR3 DNA reads as TGCGCCAGCAGCCAATATGGGACCAATCAGCCCCAGCATTTT.

This clonotype appeared a few times. The chain employs TRBV19 and TRBJ2-7; tentative D call: TRBD1 (6 bases). CDR1 and CDR2 (germline): LNHDA, SQIVND (reference sequence). The CDR3 contains 16 residues. V was pared by 7 bases and J by 2 bases, with 21 bases between. In nucleotides, the CDR3 is TGTGCCAGTACAGGGGTAGTAGGCCGGGTGACCTACGAGCAGTACTTC. Protein: CASTGVVGRVTYEQYF.

This clonotype was counted at least ten times. This rearrangement joins TRBV12-3 or TRBV12-4 to TRBJ2-5; D call uncertain. V was trimmed by 4 bases and J by 3 bases, leaving 9 bases between them. CDR3 length: 13 amino acids. This CDR3 reads CASSSPNKETQYF. In nucleotides, the CDR3 is TGTGCCAGCAGTTCTCCAAACAAAGAGACCCAGTACTTC.

The chain joins TRBV7-9 to TRBJ2-6; no clear D. Germline CDR1 is SEHNR and CDR2 is FQNEAQ (reference sequence). This CDR3 is built from 15 residues. The V end lost 4 bases, the J end lost 0 bases, and 7 bases lay between the germline ends. This CDR3 is CASSSYFSGANVLTF. Here the CDR3 DNA reads TGTGCCAGCAGCTCCTACTTCTCTGGGGCCAACGTCCTGACTTTC.

This clonotype has more than one count but fewer than ten. This chain uses TRBV4-1 with TRBJ2-2; 9 bases fit TRBD2. With V trimmed by 4 bases and J by 7 bases, 7 bases remained unmatched. Germline CDR1 is MGHRA and CDR2 is YSYEKL. The CDR3 covers 15 residues. The CDR3: CASSPGGLANGELFF. CDR3 bases: TGCGCCAGCAGCCCGGGGGGACTAGCAAACGGGGAGCTGTTTTTT.

The chain employs TRBV6-1 and TRBJ1-1, with TRBD1 matching 7 bases. The ends lost 6 bases at V and 0 bases at J; junction bases unmatched: 16. The CDR3 runs 18 residues. The germline V gene has CDR1 MNHNS and CDR2 SASEGT. For the CDR3, the DNA is TGTGCCAGCAGAAACCATCCCCCGACAGGGACATTGAACACTGAAGCTTTCTTT. Translating gives CASRNHPPTGTLNTEAFF.

The chain uses TRBV10-3 and TRBJ1-1, with 8 nucleotides matching TRBD1. This CDR3 is 13 amino acids long. Germline loops: CDR1 ENHRY, CDR2 SYGVKD. V dropped 7 bases and J dropped 3; count of bases not matched to a gene: 4. CDR3 sequence: CAITLTGDTEAFF. DNA of the CDR3: TGTGCCATCACCCTGACAGGGGACACTGAAGCTTTCTTT.

This chain uses TRBV19 with TRBJ1-1; D remains ambiguous. V lost 5 bases and J 7 bases, leaving 11 bases between the germline ends. This CDR3 comprises 12 residues. CDR1 is LNHDA, CDR2 SQIVND, per germline (reference sequence). CDR3 nucleotides: TGTGCCAGTAGTGACTCAAGGGTTGAAGCTTTCTTT. The encoded protein is CASSDSRVEAFF.

This clonotype has a handful of counts. This chain joins TRBV4-2 and TRBJ2-7, with 8 positions matching TRBD2. V lost 9 bases, J lost 3 bases, and 4 bases stayed unmatched. This CDR3 contains 12 residues. Germline V gene lookup returns CDR1 LGHNA and CDR2 YNFKEQ. The CDR3 sequence: CASRGGSYEQYF. The CDR3 DNA sequence: TGTGCCAGTCGGGGGGGCAGCTACGAGCAGTACTTC.

This clonotype was found a few times. This chain joins TRBV5-4 and TRBJ2-7; possibly TRBD1 for D (6 bases). The V gene's germline CDR1 is SGHNT and CDR2 YYREEE (reference sequence). This CDR3 region has 13 residues. V gave up 2 bases and J gave up 3 bases, with 9 bases separating them. The CDR3 sequence is CASSFDRSYEQYV. DNA for the CDR3: TGTGCCAGCAGCTTCGACAGGAGCTACGAGCAGTACGTC.

This clonotype was seen more than once but under ten times. This chain connects TRBV11-3 to TRBJ1-1; tentative D call: TRBD1 (6 bases). Germline lookup yields CDR1 SGHNT and CDR2 YENEEA. Trimming cost V 3 bases and J 3 bases, with 11 bases left between them. The CDR3 contains 14 residues. The CDR3 DNA is TGTGCCAGCAGCTTCCGGGGGCCGGACACTGAAGCTTTCTTT. This codes for CASSFRGPDTEAFF.

The chain carries TRBV5-5 and TRBJ2-1, with 8 nucleotides matching TRBD2. This CDR3 comprises 15 residues. Germline V gives CDR1 SGHKS, CDR2 YYEKEE (reference sequence). V lost 0 bases to trimming and J lost 8 bases; unmatched junction nucleotides: 7. The DNA of the CDR3 is TGTGCCAGCAGCTTGGAAGCGGGGGATTCTCATGAGCAGTTCTTC. This gives the protein CASSLEAGDSHEQFF.

This rearrangement joins TRBV9 to TRBJ2-3, with a possible D match to TRBD2 (7 bases). The CDR3 has 16 residues. Trimming shortened V by 4 bases and J by 2 bases, and 17 bases separated the two germline ends. CDR1 is SGDLS and CDR2 is YYNGEE in the germline V gene. CDR3 sequence (DNA): TGTGCCAGCAGCCTAGGGGGGGGGGGCAACACAGATACGCAGTATTTT. It specifies CASSLGGGGNTDTQYF.

The chain combines TRBV20-1 with TRBJ2-3, with D hard to call. V dropped 8 bases and J dropped 5 bases, with 14 bases sitting between them. Germline values: CDR1 DFQATT, CDR2 SNEGSKA (reference sequence). The CDR3 runs to 12 residues. CDR3 residues: CSWVETGDTQYF. The CDR3 DNA sequence: TGCAGTTGGGTGGAGACGGGAGATACGCAGTATTTT.

This clonotype has at least ten counts. The rearrangement uses TRBV7-6 and TRBJ2-7; the D gene could be TRBD1 or TRBD2 (6 bases each). Trimming pared 1 base from V and 5 bases from J, leaving 12 bases between. The CDR3 totals 14 residues. Germline lookup yields CDR1 SGHVS and CDR2 FNYEAQ. The CDR3 protein is CASSLDPGAHEQYV. The CDR3, as DNA: TGTGCCAGCAGCTTAGATCCGGGGGCGCACGAGCAGTACGTC.

A few counts support this clonotype. The V and J genes are TRBV20-1 and TRBJ2-2, with TRBD1 matching 8 bases. V lost 3 bases and J lost 7; bases outside the gene matches: 4. The germline V gene has CDR1 DFQATT and CDR2 SNEGSKA (reference sequence). The CDR3 spans 13 residues. In nucleotides, the CDR3 is TGCAGTGCTAGGGACAGGGAGGACGGGGAGCTGTTTTTT. Translated: CSARDREDGELFF.

As for this clonotype: A much larger clone differs from this one at a single base, so this may be a read error. V and J are TRBV6-2 or TRBV6-3 and TRBJ2-1; 7 nucleotides agree with TRBD2. The length of the CDR3 is 13 residues. Germline V gene data show CDR1 as MNHEY and CDR2 as SVGEGT. Here the CDR3 reads CAGSGTPYNEQFF. The CDR3 nucleotides read TGTGCCGGCAGCGGGACTCCCTACAATGAGCAGTTCTTC.

This clonotype was detected only a few times. The chain couples TRBV29-1 to TRBJ1-2, with 10 bases matching TRBD1. Germline assignment: CDR1 SQVTM and CDR2 ANQGSEA. Germline trimming cut 7 bases from V and 5 bases from J; bases unmatched to any gene: 16. CDR3 length: 16 amino acids. The CDR3 bases are TGCAGCGCAATAATAAGAGGGACAGGGGTACGTTATGGCTACACCTTC. Translating it yields CSAIIRGTGVRYGYTF. Looking up the rest from reference TRBV29-1 and TRBJ1-2 gives the full variable domain: SAVISQKPSRDICQRGTSLTIQCQVDSQVTMMFWYRQQPGQSLTLIATANQGSEATYESGFVIDKFPISRPNLTFSTLTVSNMSPEDSSIYLCSAIIRGTGVRYGYTFGSGTRLTVV.

This clonotype was seen just once. This chain links TRBV2 with TRBJ2-7; TRBD2 matches 13 bases. With 6 bases clipped from V and 0 bases from J, the junction kept 2 bases outside the gene matches. Germline V gene sequence: CDR1 SNHLY, CDR2 FYNNEI. The CDR3 is 15 amino acids. CDR3 sequence (DNA): TGTGCCAGCAGGGGACTAGCGGGGAGCTCCTACGAGCAGTACTTC. Protein product: CASRGLAGSSYEQYF.

The chain is built from TRBV28 and TRBJ2-2, with 11 bases fitting TRBD1. The CDR3 contains 17 residues. Germline CDR1 and CDR2: MDHEN and SYDVKM. V lost 6 bases and J lost 6; bases outside the gene matches: 12. CDR3 DNA sequence: TGTGCCAGCAGCTCCGGGACAGGGGGTAATTGGGCCGGGGAGCTGTTTTTT. Encoded protein: CASSSGTGGNWAGELFF. The variable domain in full, with the rest retrieved from reference TRBV28 and TRBJ2-2, is DVKVTQSSRYLVKRTGEKVFLECVQDMDHENMFWYRQDPGLGLRLIYFSYDVKMKEKGDIPEGYSVSREKKERFSLILESASTNQTSMYLCASSSGTGGNWAGELFFGEGSRLTVL.

This clonotype appeared a few times. The chain is built from TRBV12-3 or TRBV12-4 and TRBJ1-1, with no clear D. This CDR3 region has 14 residues. The V end lost 3 bases, the J end lost 3 bases, and 11 bases lay between the germline ends. The CDR3 coding sequence is TGTGCCAGCAGTTTGCCGGGTAGCGACACTGAAGCTTTCTTT. This encodes CASSLPGSDTEAFF.

This clonotype has a count of ten or more. The chain joins TRBV6-5 to TRBJ1-5; a possible D gene is TRBD1 (5 bases). The CDR3 loop spans 14 amino acids. Trimming pared 2 bases from V and 5 bases from J, leaving 10 bases between. Looked up from germline, CDR1 is MNHEY and CDR2 is SVGAGI. CDR3 sequence reads: CASSYMGGDQPQHF. CDR3 bases: TGTGCCAGCAGTTACATGGGGGGGGATCAGCCCCAGCATTTT.